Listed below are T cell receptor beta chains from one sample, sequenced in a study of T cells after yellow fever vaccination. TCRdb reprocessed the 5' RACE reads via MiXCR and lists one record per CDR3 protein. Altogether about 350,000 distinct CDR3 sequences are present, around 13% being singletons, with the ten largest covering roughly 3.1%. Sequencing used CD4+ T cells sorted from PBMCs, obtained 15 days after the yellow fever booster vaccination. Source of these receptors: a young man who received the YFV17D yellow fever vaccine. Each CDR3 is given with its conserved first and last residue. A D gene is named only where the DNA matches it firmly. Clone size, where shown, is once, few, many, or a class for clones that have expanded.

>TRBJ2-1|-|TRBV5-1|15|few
CASSLPLGRSNEQFF
TGCGCCAGCAGCCTACCCCTAGGTAGAAGCAATGAGCAGTTCTTC
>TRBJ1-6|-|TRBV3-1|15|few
CASSQSWGQGSPLHF
TGTGCCAGCAGCCAATCGTGGGGCCAAGGATCACCCCTCCACTTT
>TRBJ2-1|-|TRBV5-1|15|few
CASSLATWGGDEQFF
TGCGCCAGCAGCTTGGCAACCTGGGGGGGCGATGAGCAGTTCTTC
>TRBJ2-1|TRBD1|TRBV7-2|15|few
CASSLRGLRYNEQFF
TGTGCCAGCAGCCTCAGGGGGCTGAGATACAATGAGCAGTTCTTC
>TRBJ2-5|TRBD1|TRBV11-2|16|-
CASSRFPGQGSETQYF
TGTGCCAGCAGCCGATTTCCGGGACAGGGGTCAGAGACCCAGTACTTC
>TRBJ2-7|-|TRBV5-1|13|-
CASSLGTEYEQYF
TGCGCCAGCAGCCTGGGGACGGAGTACGAGCAGTACTTC
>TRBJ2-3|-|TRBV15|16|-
CATSRDYRGSGDTQYF
TGTGCCACCAGCAGAGACTATAGGGGTTCGGGAGATACGCAGTATTTT
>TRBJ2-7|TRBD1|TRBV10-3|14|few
CAISLQGVGYEQYF
TGTGCCATCAGTCTACAGGGGGTGGGGTACGAGCAGTACTTC
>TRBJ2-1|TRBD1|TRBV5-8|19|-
CASRRPNRGYLKVYNEQFF
TGTGCCAGCAGACGACCAAACAGGGGATACTTGAAAGTCTACAATGAGCAGTTCTTC
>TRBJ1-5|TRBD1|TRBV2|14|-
CASSDPGQGQPQHF
TGTGCCAGCAGCGATCCAGGACAGGGACAGCCCCAGCATTTT
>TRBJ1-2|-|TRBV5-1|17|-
CASSLGPPASPIYGYTF
TGCGCCAGCAGCTTGGGGCCTCCAGCCTCTCCTATCTATGGCTACACCTTC
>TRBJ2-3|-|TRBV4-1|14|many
CASSQDRMTDTQYF
TGCGCCAGCAGCCAAGATAGGATGACAGATACGCAGTATTTT
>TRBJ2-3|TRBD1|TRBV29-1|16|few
CSVAGQASAPTDTQYF
TGCAGCGTCGCCGGACAGGCCAGCGCCCCCACAGATACGCAGTATTTT
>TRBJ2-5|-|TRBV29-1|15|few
CSSRRSDSTQETQYF
TGCAGCTCCCGCAGATCGGACTCAACCCAAGAGACCCAGTACTTC
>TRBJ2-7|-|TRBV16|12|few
CASSQAAGRQYF
TGTGCCAGCAGCCAAGCCGCAGGGCGGCAGTACTTC
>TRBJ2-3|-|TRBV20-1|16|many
CSAHPQFGASTDTQYF
TGCAGTGCTCATCCCCAATTCGGGGCTAGCACAGATACGCAGTATTTT
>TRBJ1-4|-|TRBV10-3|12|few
CAIGETNEKLFF
TGTGCCATCGGGGAGACTAATGAAAAACTGTTTTTT
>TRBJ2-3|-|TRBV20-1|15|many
CSARDPASVTDTQYF
TGCAGTGCTAGAGATCCGGCTAGCGTCACAGATACGCAGTATTTT
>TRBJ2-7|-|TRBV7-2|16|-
CASSLAGTAGGYEQYF
TGTGCCAGCAGCTTAGCTGGGACAGCTGGGGGGTACGAGCAGTACTTC
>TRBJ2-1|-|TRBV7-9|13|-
CASSPWDSKAPFF
TGTGCCAGCAGCCCATGGGACTCCAAGGCCCCGTTCTTC
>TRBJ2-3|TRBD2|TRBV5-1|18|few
CASSPTPLAGRSTDTQYF
TGCGCCAGCAGCCCGACACCGCTAGCGGGGAGGAGCACAGATACGCAGTATTTT
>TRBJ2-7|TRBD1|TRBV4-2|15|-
CASSQFGQGVYEQYF
TGTGCCAGCAGCCAATTCGGACAGGGGGTCTACGAGCAGTACTTC
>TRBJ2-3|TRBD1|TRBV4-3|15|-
CASSPQDRVSDTQYF
TGCGCCAGCAGCCCCCAAGACAGGGTCTCAGATACGCAGTATTTT
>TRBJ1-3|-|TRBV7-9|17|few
CASSNQITELSGNTIYF
TGTGCCAGCAGCAACCAAATAACAGAGCTCTCTGGAAACACCATATATTTT
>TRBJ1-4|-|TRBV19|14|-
CASSMWQSNEKLFF
TGTGCCAGTAGTATGTGGCAGAGTAATGAAAAACTGTTTTTT
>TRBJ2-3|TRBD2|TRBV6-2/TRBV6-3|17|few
CASSPRLAGASTDTQYF
TGTGCCAGCAGTCCTCGACTAGCGGGGGCTAGCACAGATACGCAGTATTTT
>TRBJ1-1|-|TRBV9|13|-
CASSEGGGTEAFF
TGTGCCAGCAGCGAGGGAGGGGGCACTGAAGCTTTCTTT
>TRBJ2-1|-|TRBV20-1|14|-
CSATLENRPNEQFF
TGCAGTGCTACTCTGGAGAACAGACCCAATGAGCAGTTCTTC
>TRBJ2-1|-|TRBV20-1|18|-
CSARDSGPSARWGFRQFF
TGCAGTGCTAGAGATAGTGGCCCTTCGGCGCGGTGGGGTTTTAGGCAGTTCTTC
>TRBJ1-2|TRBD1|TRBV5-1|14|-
CASSVPGQDYGYTF
TGCGCCAGCAGCGTGCCGGGACAGGACTATGGCTACACCTTC
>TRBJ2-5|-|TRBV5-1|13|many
CASSSTGIETQYF
TGCGCCAGCAGCTCCACAGGGATAGAGACCCAGTACTTC
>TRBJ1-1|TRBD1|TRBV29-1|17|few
CSAFPPGTGGYWTEAFF
TGCAGCGCCTTCCCCCCCGGGACAGGGGGCTATTGGACTGAAGCTTTCTTT
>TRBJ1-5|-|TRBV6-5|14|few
CASSYQTGGQPQHF
TGTGCCAGCAGTTATCAGACCGGGGGTCAGCCCCAGCATTTT